This T cell receptor (beta chain) was found in a study of T cells in localized non-small cell lung cancer. Germline V lookup: CDR1 SGHNT, CDR2 YYREEE (reference sequence). The CDR3 consists of 14 residues. The V and J ends lost 0 bases and 10 bases respectively, with 14 bases between them. Assay: immunoSEQ multiplex PCR; the TCRdb copy retains only in-frame clones and omits some. The sample includes 100,000 to 150,000 clones, 80% to 90% of them seen just once. This TCR was recovered from a female donor of 60 years or more with stage I lung adenocarcinoma. Sequencing used peripheral blood, obtained before any cancer treatment. The J gene is TRBJ1-5, the V gene TRBV5-4; the D is unclear. The CDR3 DNA is TGTGCCAGCAGCTTGGCTCCTTGGGATCTTCCCCAGCATTTT. Protein sequence: CASSLAPWDLPQHF. Full variable domain (missing parts from reference TRBV5-4 and TRBJ1-5): ETGVTQSPTHLIKTRGQQVTLRCSSQSGHNTVSWYQQALGQGPQFIFQYYREEENGRGNFPPRFSGLQFPNYSSELNVNALELDDSALYLCASSLAPWDLPQHFGDGTRLSIL.